The 10 T cell receptor beta chains listed next were all sequenced from one sample in a study of blood T cell repertoires in COVID-19. The data were produced by immunoSEQ multiplex PCR, yet TCRdb's version contains in-frame clones alone and is incomplete. The sample has about 230,000 clones, 70% to 90% seen once. Sequencing was carried out using PBMCs or T cells enriched from blood (not recorded which). The receptors come from a woman between 40 and 50 years old with acute COVID-19.

The gene calls are TRBV5-6 and TRBJ1-2; D gene uncertain. CDR1 is SGHDT and CDR2 is YYEEEE in the germline V gene. The CDR3 is 16 residues long. With 3 bases removed from V and 3 bases from J, the gap between germline ends came to 18 bases. CDR3 in DNA: TGTGCCAGCAGCTCCGTGTATGAACCTGGGCACTATGGCTACACCTTC. It translates to CASSSVYEPGHYGYTF.

The chain carries TRBV5-1 and TRBJ1-4; TRBD1 agrees at 8 bases. V shed 4 bases, J shed 7 bases, and the junction held 9 bases outside the gene matches. Germline-derived CDR1 and CDR2 are SGHRS and YFSETQ. The CDR3 consists of 15 residues. CDR3 protein: CASSPPGQEGEKLFF. The CDR3 bases are TGCGCCAGCAGCCCCCCGGGACAGGAGGGTGAAAAACTGTTTTTT.

The rearrangement links TRBV7-2 to TRBJ2-3; possible D gene TRBD2, 6 bases. The V gene lost 2 bases and the J gene lost 0 bases, with 12 bases spanning the gap. CDR1 and CDR2 (germline): SGHTA, FQGNSA. The CDR3 runs to 16 residues. The CDR3 spells CASSLRSGTSTDTQYF. For the CDR3, the DNA is TGTGCCAGCAGCTTACGTTCCGGGACTAGCACAGATACGCAGTATTTT.

The chain joins TRBV27 to TRBJ1-5; D possibly corresponds to TRBD1 (5 bases). Trimming pared 0 bases from V and 4 bases from J, leaving 7 bases between. The germline CDR1 and CDR2 sequences are MNHEY and SMNVEV (reference sequence). The CDR3 spans 14 residues. The CDR3: CASSLSPGNQPQHF. In nucleotides, the CDR3 is TGTGCCAGCAGTTTATCCCCAGGGAATCAGCCCCAGCATTTT.

The chain has TRBV18 and TRBJ2-3; D is ambiguous. Trimming removed 0 bases at V and 1 base at J, with 5 bases between. Germline V CDR1 and CDR2: KGHSH, LQKENI. CDR3 length: 14 amino acids. The CDR3 reads CASSPPERTDTQYF. CDR3 in DNA: TGTGCCAGCTCACCACCGGAGCGCACAGATACGCAGTATTTT.

The chain combines TRBV7-8 with TRBJ2-2; unclear D gene. CDR3 length: 14 amino acids. CDR1 is SGHVS and CDR2 is FQNEAQ in the germline V gene. V shed 5 bases and J shed 7 bases, with 14 bases lying between them. The CDR3 spells CASSPRPSGGELFF. For the CDR3, the DNA is TGTGCCAGCAGCCCTAGGCCTTCGGGCGGGGAGCTGTTTTTT.

The V gene is TRBV7-8, the J gene TRBJ1-5; TRBD1 agrees at 12 bases. This CDR3 is built from 16 residues. J was trimmed by 6 bases and V by 4 bases; bases with no gene match: 7. Germline-derived CDR1 and CDR2 are SGHVS and FQNEAQ. This chain's CDR3 is CASSWGTGGVGQPQHF. In DNA form, the CDR3 reads TGTGCCAGCAGCTGGGGGACAGGGGGCGTGGGTCAGCCCCAGCATTTT.

The J gene is TRBJ2-2, the V gene TRBV24-1; 8 nucleotides line up with TRBD1. This CDR3 region has 16 residues. The germline V gene encodes CDR1 KGHDR and CDR2 SFDVKD. The J segment lost 4 bases and the V segment lost 3 bases, leaving 6 bases of the junction unmatched. CDR3 DNA: TGTGCCACCAGTGATCCTCGACAGGGGAGCACCGGGGAGCTGTTTTTT. It codes for CATSDPRQGSTGELFF.

The CDR3 DNA sequence: TGCAGTGCTAGTGATATGCGACTAGCGGGGAGGGGGACCCAGTACTTC. Protein: CSASDMRLAGRGTQYF. This sequence joins TRBV20-1 and TRBJ2-5; 11 bases are a match to TRBD2. Germline V CDR1 and CDR2: DFQATT, SNEGSKA (reference sequence). The CDR3 contains 16 residues. Trimming took 3 bases from V and 7 from J; bases not matched to a gene: 13.

This sequence joins TRBV9 and TRBJ2-4, with TRBD2 matching over 10 bases. The CDR3 sequence is 19 residues long. Germline V gene lookup returns CDR1 SGDLS and CDR2 YYNGEE. V gave up 0 bases and J gave up 0 bases; unmatched junction bases: 9. DNA of the CDR3: TGTGCCAGCAGCGTAGATGATAGCGGGGGGTCCCTAGCCAAAAACATTCAGTACTTC. Protein: CASSVDDSGGSLAKNIQYF. Full variable domain (rest looked up from reference TRBV9 and TRBJ2-4): DSGVTQTPKHLITATGQRVTLRCSPRSGDLSVYWYQQSLDQGLQFLIQYYNGEERAKGNILERFSAQQFPDLHSELNLSSLELGDSALYFCASSVDDSGGSLAKNIQYFGAGTRLSVL.